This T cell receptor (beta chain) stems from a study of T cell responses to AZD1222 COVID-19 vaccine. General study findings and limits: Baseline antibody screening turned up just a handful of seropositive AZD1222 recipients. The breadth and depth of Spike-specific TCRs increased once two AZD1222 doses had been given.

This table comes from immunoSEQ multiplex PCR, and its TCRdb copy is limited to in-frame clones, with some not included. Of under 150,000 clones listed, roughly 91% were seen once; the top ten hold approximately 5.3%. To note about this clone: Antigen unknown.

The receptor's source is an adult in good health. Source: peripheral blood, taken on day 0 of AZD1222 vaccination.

The CDR3 is CASSLSRDSNSPLHF. In nucleotides, the CDR3 is TGTGCCAGCAGCTTATCCCGGGACAGCAATTCACCCCTCCACTTT. V gene TRBV7-6 combines with J gene TRBJ1-6, with TRBD1 identical over 7 bases. CDR3 length: 15 amino acids. The germline CDR1 and CDR2 sequences are SGHVS and FNYEAQ. Trimming took 2 bases from V and 7 from J; bases not matched to a gene: 5.